What follows are 32 T cell receptor beta chains derived from one specimen sequenced in a study of beta chain features in type 1 diabetes. Study-wide results and limits: In all four CD4+ subsets, TCRB CDR3 length was significantly, moderately reduced in type 1 diabetes.

No antigens are known for them. Isolated RNA was reverse transcribed in full, so expressed TCRB transcripts were sequenced. The method was immunoSEQ multiplex PCR; TCRdb's version includes in-frame clones alone and lacks a portion of them. The sample lists approximately 730,000 clones, roughly 13% occurring once. Sequences were obtained from naive CD4+ T cells from blood. These receptors were obtained from a young man with type 1 diabetes.

This clone has a handful of counts. V gene TRBV30 combines with J gene TRBJ1-5; D is unclear. CDR1 and CDR2 from the germline V gene are GTSNPN and SVGIG (reference sequence). The CDR3 runs 15 residues. Trimming took 0 bases from V and 4 from J, leaving 13 bases between them. CDR3 protein: CAWSVRGWGNQPQHF. In DNA, the CDR3 is TGTGCCTGGAGTGTACGGGGTTGGGGAAATCAGCCCCAGCATTTT.

The gene calls are TRBV30 and TRBJ1-3, with no clear D. CDR1 and CDR2 from the germline V gene are GTSNPN and SVGIG (reference sequence). Deletions cut 7 bases from V and 4 bases from J, with 5 bases between. This CDR3 is built from 10 residues. CDR3 bases: TGTGCCTCGGGGGGAAACACCATATATTTT. Translating gives CASGGNTIYF.

This clone was seen more than once but under ten times. The rearrangement uses TRBV29-1 and TRBJ2-3; possible D gene TRBD1, 5 bases. V was cut by 4 bases and J by 2 bases, with 7 bases left in between. Looked up from germline, CDR1 is SQVTM and CDR2 is ANQGSEA. The CDR3 runs 12 residues. CDR3 coding DNA: TGCAGCGTTGGACAGTTCACAGATACGCAGTATTTT. Its protein is CSVGQFTDTQYF.

This clone has just a few counts. The gene calls are TRBV19 and TRBJ1-6; D gene ambiguous. The germline V and J ends were trimmed by 7 bases and 9 bases, with 10 bases remaining between them. The CDR3 has 12 amino acids. Looked up from germline, CDR1 is LNHDA and CDR2 is SQIVND (reference sequence). CDR3 coding DNA: TGTGCCAGTAACAGAGGTGGTTCACCCCTCCACTTT. Translation: CASNRGGSPLHF.

The chain has TRBV4-1 and TRBJ2-5; 9 bases map to TRBD1. The CDR3 loop spans 15 amino acids. Looked up from germline, CDR1 is MGHRA and CDR2 is YSYEKL. V lost 3 bases, J lost 3 bases, and 5 bases stayed unmatched. The CDR3 is CASSHRDRAEETQYF. In DNA, the CDR3 is TGCGCCAGCAGCCACAGGGACAGGGCCGAAGAGACCCAGTACTTC.

The chain joins TRBV19 to TRBJ1-6; TRBD1 is a possible D gene (6 bases). The V and J ends lost 8 bases and 9 bases respectively, with 11 bases between them. There are 12 residues in the CDR3. Germline V lookup: CDR1 LNHDA, CDR2 SQIVND (reference sequence). The DNA for the CDR3 is TGTGCCAGTGGGGGCGGGTTTTCACCCCTCCACTTT. It is translated as CASGGGFSPLHF.

As concerns this clone: Other DNA sequences in the sample encode the same CDR3. The gene calls are TRBV18 and TRBJ1-4; 7 bases map to TRBD1. The germline CDR1 and CDR2 sequences are KGHSH and LQKENI. CDR3 size: 14 residues. With V trimmed by 6 bases and J by 2 bases, 3 bases remained unmatched. The CDR3 DNA sequence: TGTGCCAGCTCGCCGGGACAGACTAATGAAAAACTGTTTTTT. Translating gives CASSPGQTNEKLFF. The variable domain in full, with the rest retrieved from reference TRBV18 and TRBJ1-4, is NAGVMQNPRHLVRRRGQEARLRCSPMKGHSHVYWYRQLPEEGLKFMVYLQKENIIDESGMPKERFSAEFPKEGPSILRIQQVVRGDSAAYFCASSPGQTNEKLFFGSGTQLSVL.

This clone was detected only a few times. In nucleotides, the CDR3 is TGTGCCAGCAGTGCCCGACAGGGAGGTGGGGACACTGAAGCTTTCTTT. It specifies CASSARQGGGDTEAFF. The chain employs TRBV2 and TRBJ1-1; TRBD1 matches 7 bases. CDR3 size: 16 residues. Looked up from germline, CDR1 is SNHLY and CDR2 is FYNNEI. J gave up 3 bases and V 4 bases, and 11 bases lay outside the gene matches.

CDR3: CATSRDPGGTGYEQYF. The CDR3 DNA follows: TGTGCCACCAGCAGAGATCCAGGGGGAACCGGCTACGAGCAGTACTTC. The chain carries TRBV15 and TRBJ2-7; 7 bases are shared with TRBD1. Germline lookup yields CDR1 LNHNV and CDR2 YYDKDF (reference sequence). With 0 bases clipped from V and 3 bases from J, the junction kept 8 bases outside the gene matches. This CDR3 comprises 16 residues. The variable domain in full, with the rest retrieved from reference TRBV15 and TRBJ2-7, is DAMVIQNPRYQVTQFGKPVTLSCSQTLNHNVMYWYQQKSSQAPKLLFHYYDKDFNNEADTPDNFQSRRPNTSFCFLDIRSPGLGDTAMYLCATSRDPGGTGYEQYFGPGTRLTVT.

This clone was counted a few times. The chain combines TRBV2 with TRBJ1-4; the D gene is possibly TRBD1 (6 bases). V was trimmed by 5 bases and J by 6 bases, leaving 13 bases between them. The CDR3 runs 14 residues. The germline CDR1 and CDR2 sequences are SNHLY and FYNNEI. Written as DNA, the CDR3 is TGTGCCAGCAGTACCCGACAGGACGATGAAAAACTGTTTTTT. Amino acid sequence: CASSTRQDDEKLFF.

This clone appeared a few times. This sequence joins TRBV6-5 and TRBJ2-5; 11 nucleotides agree with TRBD1. From germline, CDR1 is MNHEY and CDR2 SVGAGI. The length of the CDR3 is 15 residues. With 8 bases clipped from V and 3 bases from J, the junction kept 8 bases outside the gene matches. The CDR3 DNA sequence: TGTGCCAGCCATTCCCTGGGACAGGGGGAAGAGACCCAGTACTTC. Amino acid sequence: CASHSLGQGEETQYF.

The V call is TRBV19, the J call TRBJ2-5, with D possibly matching TRBD1 (6 bases). This CDR3 is built from 13 residues. V dropped 5 bases and J dropped 5 bases, with 12 bases sitting between them. Germline V gene lookup returns CDR1 LNHDA and CDR2 SQIVND (reference sequence). Here the CDR3 reads CASSSGTLETQYF. In nucleotides, the CDR3 is TGTGCCAGTAGTTCCGGGACACTGGAGACCCAGTACTTC.

The rearrangement links TRBV6-4 to TRBJ2-3; D unresolved. Deletions cut 2 bases from V and 0 bases from J, with 9 bases between. Per the germline V gene, CDR1 is MRHNA and CDR2 is SNTAGT. This CDR3 spans 15 amino acids. Here the CDR3 reads CASSDKESSTDTQYF. CDR3 DNA sequence: TGTGCCAGCAGTGACAAAGAATCTAGCACAGATACGCAGTATTTT.

The CDR3 is CAISEIRENTEAFF. The CDR3 DNA is TGTGCCATCAGTGAGATCAGGGAGAACACTGAAGCTTTCTTT. This chain links TRBV10-3 with TRBJ1-1, with a weak D call TRBD1 (5 bases). This CDR3 is 14 amino acids long. V lost 2 bases, J lost 1 base, and 8 bases lay in between. CDR1 is ENHRY, CDR2 SYGVKD, per germline.

This clone was recorded a few times. The rearrangement uses TRBV7-2 and TRBJ1-1, with D perhaps TRBD1 (5 bases). Germline-derived CDR1 and CDR2 are SGHTA and FQGNSA. Trimming took 6 bases from V and 2 from J, leaving 13 bases between them. This CDR3 has 14 amino acids. This CDR3 reads CASRPRGTNTEAFF. The CDR3 DNA reads TGTGCCAGCAGGCCGCGGGGGACCAACACTGAAGCTTTCTTT.

This clone was seen a few times. The J gene is TRBJ2-7, the V gene TRBV6-5; D unclear. The CDR3 is 13 amino acids. The V gene's germline CDR1 is MNHEY and CDR2 SVGAGI. The germline V and J ends were trimmed by 6 bases and 3 bases, with 12 bases remaining between them. As DNA, the CDR3 is TGTGCCAGCAGCTCCGTCCCGAGCTACGAGCAGTACTTC. This sequence encodes CASSSVPSYEQYF.

There are a few counts of this clone. The genes are TRBV30 and TRBJ1-5, with D perhaps TRBD1 (5 bases). The germline V gene encodes CDR1 GTSNPN and CDR2 SVGIG (reference sequence). With 1 base removed from V and 9 bases from J, the gap between germline ends came to 13 bases. The CDR3 extends over 13 amino acids. The CDR3 region is CAWSAGGLTPQHF. The DNA for the CDR3 is TGTGCCTGGAGTGCGGGGGGTCTGACGCCCCAGCATTTT.

Only a few counts were recorded for this clone. CDR3 protein: CASSGKNTGIGTGELFF. CDR3 nucleotides: TGTGCCAGCAGTGGGAAAAACACAGGGATTGGCACCGGGGAGCTGTTTTTT. This rearrangement joins TRBV6-1 to TRBJ2-2; weak D call: TRBD1 (6 bases). V was clipped by 4 bases and J by 4 bases, with 19 bases between them. Germline CDR1 is MNHNS and CDR2 is SASEGT. The CDR3 consists of 17 residues.

This chain joins TRBV19 and TRBJ1-1; D is unclear. The CDR3 has 12 residues. Germline CDR1 and CDR2: LNHDA and SQIVND (reference sequence). V lost 1 base to trimming and J lost 3 bases, with 3 bases between them. The CDR3 nucleotides read TGTGCCAGTAGTATAGCCCACACTGAAGCTTTCTTT. It translates to CASSIAHTEAFF.

This clone was counted between two and nine times. This sequence joins TRBV7-9 and TRBJ1-1; D is unclear. V shed 1 base and J shed 3 bases, with 6 bases lying between them. The CDR3 runs to 13 residues. Looked up from germline, CDR1 is SEHNR and CDR2 is FQNEAQ (reference sequence). CDR3 bases: TGTGCCAGCAGCTTAGGGGTGCACACTGAAGCTTTCTTT. Its protein product is CASSLGVHTEAFF.

This clone showed up just a few times. The chain carries TRBV9 and TRBJ2-3, with D tentatively TRBD2 (5 bases). The germline V gene has CDR1 SGDLS and CDR2 YYNGEE. CDR3 length equals 14 residues. V was trimmed by 0 bases and J by 2 bases, leaving 7 bases between them. The CDR3 sequence: CASSVAGVTDTQYF. The CDR3 DNA reads as TGTGCCAGCAGCGTAGCCGGGGTCACAGATACGCAGTATTTT.

The chain uses TRBV30 and TRBJ1-1; 8 positions agree with TRBD1. V shed 7 bases and J 4 bases; nucleotides not matched to a gene: 8. This CDR3 has 13 amino acids. Germline V gives CDR1 GTSNPN, CDR2 SVGIG (reference sequence). The CDR3 DNA reads as TGTGCCTCCCCCGGACAGGGACTCACTGAAGCTTTCTTT. It specifies CASPGQGLTEAFF.

The chain combines TRBV30 with TRBJ1-1, with D maybe TRBD1 (6 bases). V lost 3 bases and J lost 4, with 15 bases in between. This CDR3 comprises 14 residues. CDR1 and CDR2 (germline): GTSNPN, SVGIG (reference sequence). The CDR3 region is CAWSRQVAGTEAFF. The CDR3 DNA follows: TGTGCCTGGAGCAGACAGGTGGCGGGCACTGAAGCTTTCTTT. The variable domain in full, with the rest retrieved from reference TRBV30 and TRBJ1-1, is SQTIHQWPATLVQPVGSPLSLECTVEGTSNPNLYWYRQAAGRGLQLLFYSVGIGQISSEVPQNLSASRPQDRQFILSSKKLLLSDSGFYLCAWSRQVAGTEAFFGQGTRLTVV.

This clone showed up just a few times. V gene TRBV27 combines with J gene TRBJ2-7; maybe TRBD1 (5 bases). Germline CDR1 is MNHEY and CDR2 is SMNVEV (reference sequence). CDR3 length: 14 amino acids. Trimming cost V 2 bases and J 2 bases, with 10 bases left between them. The CDR3 region has the DNA TGTGCCAGCAGTTTAAGGGTACAGGCCTACGAGCAGTACTTC. Protein: CASSLRVQAYEQYF.

V is TRBV6-5 and J is TRBJ2-5, with a tentative D call TRBD1 (6 bases). Trimming removed 3 bases from V and 1 base from J, with 15 bases in between. The germline CDR1 and CDR2 sequences are MNHEY and SVGAGI. The length of the CDR3 is 16 residues. This chain's CDR3 is CASSYLGTGLQETQYF. The CDR3 DNA reads as TGTGCCAGCAGTTATTTGGGTACAGGGCTCCAAGAGACCCAGTACTTC.

V usage is TRBV2 and J usage is TRBJ2-6; D remains ambiguous. Germline lookup yields CDR1 SNHLY and CDR2 FYNNEI. The CDR3 has 11 amino acids. Trimming shortened V by 3 bases and J by 9 bases, and 3 bases separated the two germline ends. CDR3 protein: CASSDVNVLTF. The CDR3 region has the DNA TGTGCCAGCAGTGATGTCAACGTCCTGACTTTC.

In the case of this clone: This CDR3 is also generated by other DNA sequences in the sample. The chain uses TRBV29-1 and TRBJ1-1; maybe TRBD1 (5 bases). The length of the CDR3 is 12 residues. Germline values: CDR1 SQVTM, CDR2 ANQGSEA. The ends were cut back, 4 bases at V and 5 bases at J, with 11 bases in the middle. The CDR3 nucleotides read TGCAGCGTTGTGGACGGGGGAACTGAAGCTTTCTTT. This gives the protein CSVVDGGTEAFF.

The chain links TRBV2 to TRBJ2-5; 11 nucleotides line up with TRBD2. The CDR3 extends over 16 amino acids. With V trimmed by 4 bases and J by 0 bases, 4 bases remained unmatched. CDR1 SNHLY and CDR2 FYNNEI come from the germline V gene. In nucleotides, the CDR3 is TGTGCCAGCAGTGTGGGACTAGCGGCGAACCAAGAGACCCAGTACTTC. Amino acids: CASSVGLAANQETQYF.

This chain links TRBV10-2 with TRBJ2-5; possibly TRBD1 or TRBD2 for D (5 bases each). From germline, CDR1 is WSHSY and CDR2 SAAADI. V lost 6 bases, J lost 4 bases, and 15 bases lay in between. This CDR3 is 14 amino acids long. The DNA for the CDR3 is TGCGCCAGCAGGGAAGACGGGACGTCAGAGACCCAGTACTTC. It encodes CASREDGTSETQYF.

V usage is TRBV28 and J usage is TRBJ2-5, with 7 bases identical to TRBD2. The J segment lost 4 bases and the V segment lost 2 bases, leaving 10 bases of the junction unmatched. The CDR3 spans 16 residues. Germline CDR1 is MDHEN and CDR2 is SYDVKM. CDR3 loop: CASSLRGGVRRETQYF. The DNA for the CDR3 is TGTGCCAGCAGTTTACGGGGAGGGGTACGTCGAGAGACCCAGTACTTC.

This chain uses TRBV9 with TRBJ2-3; 10 nucleotides agree with TRBD2. Per the germline V gene, CDR1 is SGDLS and CDR2 is YYNGEE. This CDR3 contains 16 residues. V shed 7 bases, J shed 2 bases, and the junction held 10 bases outside the gene matches. The CDR3 region has the DNA TGTGCCAGCGGTCTAGCGGGGGCCGCCCTCACAGATACGCAGTATTTT. Protein: CASGLAGAALTDTQYF.

This clone turned up a few times. J is TRBJ2-1 and V is TRBV5-6, with 7 nucleotides matching TRBD1. Germline CDR1 and CDR2: SGHDT and YYEEEE. CDR3 size: 18 residues. J was trimmed by 0 bases and V by 4 bases; bases with no gene match: 13. The CDR3 nucleotides are TGTGCCAGCAGCCCCCGTAGGGAGACAGGGAGCTCCTACAATGAGCAGTTCTTC. Protein product: CASSPRRETGSSYNEQFF.